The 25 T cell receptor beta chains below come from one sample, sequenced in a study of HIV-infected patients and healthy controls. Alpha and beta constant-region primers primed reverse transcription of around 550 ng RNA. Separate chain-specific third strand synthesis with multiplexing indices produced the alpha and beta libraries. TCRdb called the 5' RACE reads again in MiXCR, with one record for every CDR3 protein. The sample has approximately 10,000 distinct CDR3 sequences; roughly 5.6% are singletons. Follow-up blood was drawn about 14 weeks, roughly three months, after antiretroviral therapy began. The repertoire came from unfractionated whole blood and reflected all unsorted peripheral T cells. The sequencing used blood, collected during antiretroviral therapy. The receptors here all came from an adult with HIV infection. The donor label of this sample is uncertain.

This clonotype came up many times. CDR3 nucleotide sequence: TGCGCCAGCAGCTTGAGGCAGGGGGAGGGCAATGAGCAGTTCTTC. This codes for CASSLRQGEGNEQFF. The chain links TRBV5-1 to TRBJ2-1; D is possibly TRBD1 or TRBD2 (7 bases each). The CDR3 runs to 15 residues. The germline CDR1 and CDR2 sequences are SGHRS and YFSETQ. V shed 1 base and J shed 6 bases, with 14 bases lying between them.

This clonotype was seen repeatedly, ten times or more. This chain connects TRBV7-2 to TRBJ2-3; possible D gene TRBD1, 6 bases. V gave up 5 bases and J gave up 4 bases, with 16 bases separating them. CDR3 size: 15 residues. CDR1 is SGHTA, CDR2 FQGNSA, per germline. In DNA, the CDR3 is TGTGCCAGCAGCCCGACAGGAATAGAGGCAGATACGCAGTATTTT. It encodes CASSPTGIEADTQYF. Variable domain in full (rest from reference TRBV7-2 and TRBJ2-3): GAGVSQSPSNKVTEKGKDVELRCDPISGHTALYWYRQSLGQGLEFLIYFQGNSAPDKSGLPSDRFSAERTGGSVSTLTIQRTQQEDSAVYLCASSPTGIEADTQYFGPGTRLTVL.

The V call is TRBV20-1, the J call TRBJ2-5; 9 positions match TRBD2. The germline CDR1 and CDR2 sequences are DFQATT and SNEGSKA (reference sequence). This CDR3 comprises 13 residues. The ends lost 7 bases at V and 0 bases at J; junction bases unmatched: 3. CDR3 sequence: CSVGLANQETQYF. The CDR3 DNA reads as TGCAGTGTCGGACTAGCGAACCAAGAGACCCAGTACTTC.

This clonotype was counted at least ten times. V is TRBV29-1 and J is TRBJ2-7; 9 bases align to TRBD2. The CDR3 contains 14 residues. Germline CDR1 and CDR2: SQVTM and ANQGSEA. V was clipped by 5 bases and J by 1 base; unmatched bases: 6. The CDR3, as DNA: TGCAGCGTTCTTCTAGCGGGATATTCCTACGAGCAGTACTTC. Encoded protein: CSVLLAGYSYEQYF.

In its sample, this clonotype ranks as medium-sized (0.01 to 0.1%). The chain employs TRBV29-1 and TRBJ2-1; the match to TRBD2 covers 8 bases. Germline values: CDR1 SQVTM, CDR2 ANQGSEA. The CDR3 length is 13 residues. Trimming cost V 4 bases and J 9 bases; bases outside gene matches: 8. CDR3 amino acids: CSVVGGRIGEQFF. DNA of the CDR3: TGCAGCGTTGTCGGCGGGAGGATCGGTGAGCAGTTCTTC.

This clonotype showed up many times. The CDR3 DNA is TGTGCCAGCAGCCTGAGACAGGGCGATGAGCAGTTCTTC. It yields the protein CASSLRQGDEQFF. This chain uses TRBV7-6 with TRBJ2-1; 7 nucleotides line up with TRBD1. The CDR3 is made up of 13 amino acids. Trimming cost V 5 bases and J 8 bases; bases outside gene matches: 6. CDR1 and CDR2 from the germline V gene are SGHVS and FNYEAQ.

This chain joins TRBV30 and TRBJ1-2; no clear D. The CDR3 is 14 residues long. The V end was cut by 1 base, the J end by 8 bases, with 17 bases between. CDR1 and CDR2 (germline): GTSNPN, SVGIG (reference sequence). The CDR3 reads CAWSALTLHYGYTF. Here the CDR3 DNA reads TGTGCCTGGAGTGCCCTTACTCTTCATTACGGCTACACCTTC.

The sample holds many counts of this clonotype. CDR3: CASSSSRGQGNTGELFF. Written as DNA, the CDR3 is TGTGCCAGCAGTTCATCCCGGGGACAGGGAAACACCGGGGAGCTGTTTTTT. This chain joins TRBV12-3 or TRBV12-4 and TRBJ2-2, with TRBD1 identical over 9 bases. V dropped 4 bases and J dropped 2; count of bases not matched to a gene: 8. The CDR3 spans 17 residues.

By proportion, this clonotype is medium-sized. The DNA of the CDR3 is TGTGCCAGCAGCTTAGGGAACGGAGGGTACGACGAGCAGTACTTC. Amino acids: CASSLGNGGYDEQYF. The chain combines TRBV7-2 with TRBJ2-7, with a tentative D call TRBD2 (6 bases). V dropped 1 base and J dropped 5 bases, with 15 bases sitting between them. Germline V gene sequence: CDR1 SGHTA, CDR2 FQGNSA. This CDR3 region has 15 residues.

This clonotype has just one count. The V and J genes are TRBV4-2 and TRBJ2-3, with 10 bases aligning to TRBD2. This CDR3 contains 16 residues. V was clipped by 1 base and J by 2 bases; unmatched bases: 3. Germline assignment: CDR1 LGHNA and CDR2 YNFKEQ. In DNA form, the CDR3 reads TGTGCCAGCAGCCAAGTTCTAGCGGGGGTCACAGATACGCAGTATTTT. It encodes CASSQVLAGVTDTQYF.

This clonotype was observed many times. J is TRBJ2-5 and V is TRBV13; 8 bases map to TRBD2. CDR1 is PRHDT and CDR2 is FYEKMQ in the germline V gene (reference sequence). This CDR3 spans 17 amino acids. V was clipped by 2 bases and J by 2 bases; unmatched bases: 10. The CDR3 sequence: CASSLREGPLLQETQYF. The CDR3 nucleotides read TGTGCCAGCAGCTTACGGGAGGGACCTCTCCTTCAAGAGACCCAGTACTTC.

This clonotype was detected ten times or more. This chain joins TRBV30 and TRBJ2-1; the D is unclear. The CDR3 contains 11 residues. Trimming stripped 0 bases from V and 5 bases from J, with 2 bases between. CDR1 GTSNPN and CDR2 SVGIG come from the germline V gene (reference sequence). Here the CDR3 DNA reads TGTGCCTGGAGTGTCGACAATGAGCAGTTCTTC. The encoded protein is CAWSVDNEQFF. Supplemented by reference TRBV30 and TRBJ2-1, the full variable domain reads SQTIHQWPATLVQPVGSPLSLECTVEGTSNPNLYWYRQAAGRGLQLLFYSVGIGQISSEVPQNLSASRPQDRQFILSSKKLLLSDSGFYLCAWSVDNEQFFGPGTRLTVL.

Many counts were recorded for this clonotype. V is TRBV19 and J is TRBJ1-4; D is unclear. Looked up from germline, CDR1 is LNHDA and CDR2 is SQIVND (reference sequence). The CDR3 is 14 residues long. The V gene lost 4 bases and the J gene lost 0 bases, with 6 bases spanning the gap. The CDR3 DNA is TGTGCCAGTAGTAAGGGCCCAACTAATGAAAAACTGTTTTTT. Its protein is CASSKGPTNEKLFF.

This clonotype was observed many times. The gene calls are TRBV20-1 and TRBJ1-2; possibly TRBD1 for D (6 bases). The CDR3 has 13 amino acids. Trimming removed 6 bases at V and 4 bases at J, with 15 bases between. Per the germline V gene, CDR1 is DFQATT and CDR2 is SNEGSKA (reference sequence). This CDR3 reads CSADEGEGYGYTF. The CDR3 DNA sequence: TGCAGTGCCGACGAGGGGGAGGGCTATGGCTACACCTTC.

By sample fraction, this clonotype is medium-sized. CDR3 amino acids: CASMYMGPTLTGGTDTQYF. The CDR3 nucleotides are TGTGCCAGCATGTATATGGGACCGACCCTGACGGGAGGCACAGATACGCAGTATTTT. J is TRBJ2-3 and V is TRBV6-2 or TRBV6-3, with a possible D match to TRBD2 (6 bases). Trimming took off 7 bases at V and 1 base at J, with 27 bases between the two ends. Germline V lookup: CDR1 MNHEY, CDR2 SVGEGT. The CDR3 runs 19 residues.

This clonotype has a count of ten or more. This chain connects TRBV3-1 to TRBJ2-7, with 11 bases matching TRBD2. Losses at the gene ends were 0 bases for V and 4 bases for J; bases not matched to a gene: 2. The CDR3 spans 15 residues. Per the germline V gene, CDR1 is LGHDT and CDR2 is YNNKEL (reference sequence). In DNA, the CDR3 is TGTGCCAGCAGCCAAGATAGCGGGAGGGATTACGAGCAGTACTTC. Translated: CASSQDSGRDYEQYF.

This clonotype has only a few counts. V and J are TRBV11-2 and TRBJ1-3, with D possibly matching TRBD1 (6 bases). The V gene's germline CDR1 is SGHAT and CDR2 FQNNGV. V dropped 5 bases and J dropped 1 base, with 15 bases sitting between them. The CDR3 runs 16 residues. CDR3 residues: CASSPGTGKSGNTIYF. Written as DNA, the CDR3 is TGTGCCAGCAGCCCCGGAACAGGGAAATCTGGAAACACCATATATTTT.

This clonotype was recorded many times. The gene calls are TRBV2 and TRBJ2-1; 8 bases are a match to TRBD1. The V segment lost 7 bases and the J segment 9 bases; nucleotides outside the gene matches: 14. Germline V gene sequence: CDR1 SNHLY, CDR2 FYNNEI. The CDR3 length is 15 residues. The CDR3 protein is CASKNTGTGVSEQFF. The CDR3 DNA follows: TGTGCCAGCAAGAATACCGGGACAGGAGTATCTGAGCAGTTCTTC.

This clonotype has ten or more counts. This chain's CDR3 is CASSPGSGNTIYF. CDR3 DNA: TGTGCCAGCAGCCCAGGAAGCGGGAACACCATATATTTT. The chain employs TRBV5-6 and TRBJ1-3; no firm D call. CDR1 is SGHDT, CDR2 YYEEEE, per germline. The CDR3 has 13 amino acids. Trimming shortened V by 4 bases and J by 7 bases, and 12 bases separated the two germline ends.

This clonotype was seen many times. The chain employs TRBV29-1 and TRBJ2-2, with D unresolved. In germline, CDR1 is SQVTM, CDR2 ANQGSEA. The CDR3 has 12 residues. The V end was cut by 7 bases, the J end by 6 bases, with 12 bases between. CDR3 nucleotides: TGCAGCGCTGGACGATCCCCCGGGGAGCTGTTTTTT. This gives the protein CSAGRSPGELFF.

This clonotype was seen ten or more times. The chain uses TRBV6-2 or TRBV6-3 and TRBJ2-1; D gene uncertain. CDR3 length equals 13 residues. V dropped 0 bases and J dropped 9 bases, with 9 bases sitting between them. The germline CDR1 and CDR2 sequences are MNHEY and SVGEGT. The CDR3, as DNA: TGTGCCAGCAGTTACTCGAATTACGCTGAGCAGTTCTTC. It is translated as CASSYSNYAEQFF.

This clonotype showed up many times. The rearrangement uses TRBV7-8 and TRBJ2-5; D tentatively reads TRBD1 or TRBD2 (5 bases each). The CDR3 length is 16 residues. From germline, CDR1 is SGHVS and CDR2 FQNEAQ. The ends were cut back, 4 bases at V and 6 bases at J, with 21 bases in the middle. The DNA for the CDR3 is TGTGCCAGCAGCTCGGGAAACGGGCAGGGTAGGAAGACCCAGTACTTC. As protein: CASSSGNGQGRKTQYF.

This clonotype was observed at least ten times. DNA for the CDR3: TGTGCCAGCAGCTCCCCCTCTAGCGGGAGGGACGCAGATACGCAGTATTTT. Its translation is CASSSPSSGRDADTQYF. V usage is TRBV13 and J usage is TRBJ2-3, with 12 bases aligning to TRBD2. V gave up 4 bases and J gave up 4 bases; unmatched junction bases: 9. CDR1 and CDR2 (germline): PRHDT, FYEKMQ (reference sequence). The CDR3 has 17 amino acids.

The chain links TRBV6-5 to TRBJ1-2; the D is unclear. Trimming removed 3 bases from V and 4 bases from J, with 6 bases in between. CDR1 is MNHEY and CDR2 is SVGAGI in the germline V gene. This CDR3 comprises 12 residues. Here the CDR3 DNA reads TGTGCCAGCAGTTATGGTGGCTATGGCTACACCTTC. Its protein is CASSYGGYGYTF.

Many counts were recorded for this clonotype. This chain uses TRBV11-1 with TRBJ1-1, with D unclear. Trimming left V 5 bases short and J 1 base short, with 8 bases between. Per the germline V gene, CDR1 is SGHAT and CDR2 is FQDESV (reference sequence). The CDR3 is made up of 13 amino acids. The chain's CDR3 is CASSTQENTEAFF. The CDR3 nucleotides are TGTGCCAGCAGCACCCAGGAGAACACTGAAGCTTTCTTT.